Presented here are 25 T cell receptor beta chains from one specimen sequenced in a study of vaccination and CD4 T cells after COVID-19. Sequence data for DNA of cultured CD4+ T cells were generated by the Oncomine TCR Beta short-read assay. In TCRdb, the PCR reads were re-called with MiXCR into one record per CDR3 protein. Of around 25,000 distinct CDR3 sequences listed, around 66% are singletons. Their recognized antigens are unknown. Treatment of the sample: approximately nine-day PBMC culture with coronavirus spike peptide pools or control peptides (ViraFEST assay). The specimen was CD4+ T cells from blood, cultured in vitro, collected after SARS-CoV-2 vaccination. The receptor set was obtained from a human donor who received a COVID-19 vaccine.

The chain links TRBV2 to TRBJ2-3; D is perhaps TRBD1 or TRBD2 (5 bases each). CDR3 length: 13 amino acids. From germline, CDR1 is SNHLY and CDR2 FYNNEI. Trimming pared 1 base from V and 6 bases from J, leaving 8 bases between. CDR3 nucleotide sequence: TGTGCCAGCAGTGAAGGGTGGGGGGATACGCAGTATTTT. It translates to CASSEGWGDTQYF.

This chain joins TRBV28 and TRBJ1-2, with a possible D match to TRBD1 (5 bases). Germline V lookup: CDR1 MDHEN, CDR2 SYDVKM. CDR3 length: 16 amino acids. V lost 5 bases, J lost 5 bases, and 21 bases lay in between. The chain's CDR3 is CASSPDPGGYNYGYTF. The CDR3 DNA reads as TGTGCCAGCAGTCCCGACCCGGGGGGGTATAATTATGGCTACACCTTC.

The chain joins TRBV2 to TRBJ1-1, with D unclear. V lost 4 bases and J 0 bases, leaving 9 bases between the germline ends. Germline-derived CDR1 and CDR2 are SNHLY and FYNNEI. The CDR3 has 14 amino acids. This CDR3 reads CASSVQRLNTEAFF. As DNA, the CDR3 is TGTGCCAGCAGTGTCCAACGGCTGAACACTGAAGCTTTCTTT.

As DNA, the CDR3 is TGTGCCAGCAGCTTACTACGTTGGGGGGTCGAAAACCTAGCCAAAAACATTCAGTACTTC. This codes for CASSLLRWGVENLAKNIQYF. The chain links TRBV7-2 to TRBJ2-4, with a possible D match to TRBD2 (6 bases). Trimming pared 2 bases from V and 0 bases from J, leaving 23 bases between. There are 20 residues in the CDR3. Germline assignment: CDR1 SGHTA and CDR2 FQGNSA.

The J gene is TRBJ1-6, the V gene TRBV6-1, with D unresolved. The CDR3 is made up of 17 amino acids. Trimming stripped 2 bases from V and 0 bases from J, with 11 bases between. Germline V gives CDR1 MNHNS, CDR2 SASEGT. The CDR3, as DNA: TGTGCCAGCAGTGAAAGGTTCGCGAGCTCCTATAATTCACCCCTCCACTTT. It codes for CASSERFASSYNSPLHF.

The rearrangement links TRBV6-5 to TRBJ2-5; 9 positions agree with TRBD2. The V gene end was trimmed by 1 base and the J gene end by 5 bases; junction bases not matched to a gene: 11. The germline gives CDR1 MNHEY, CDR2 SVGAGI. The CDR3 sequence is 17 residues long. CDR3 amino acids: CASSYYMRGGRGETQYF. The CDR3 DNA follows: TGTGCCAGCAGTTACTATATGCGGGGGGGCCGCGGGGAGACCCAGTACTTC.

This clonotype was detected a few times. The chain links TRBV20-1 to TRBJ2-2; D possibly corresponds to TRBD1 (5 bases). CDR3 size: 12 residues. V was shortened by 2 bases and J by 4 bases, with 5 bases between the two germline ends. From germline, CDR1 is DFQATT and CDR2 SNEGSKA (reference sequence). The CDR3 protein is CSARQGTGELFF. DNA of the CDR3: TGCAGTGCTAGACAGGGCACCGGGGAGCTGTTTTTT.

The chain combines TRBV20-1 with TRBJ1-2; possible D gene TRBD1, 6 bases. V was trimmed by 5 bases and J by 1 base, leaving 14 bases between them. Germline assignment: CDR1 DFQATT and CDR2 SNEGSKA (reference sequence). The length of the CDR3 is 14 residues. The CDR3 is CSALTGPLNYGYTF. The CDR3 coding sequence is TGCAGTGCTCTTACAGGGCCCCTTAACTATGGCTACACCTTC.

This chain joins TRBV10-2 and TRBJ1-1; D not resolved. Germline assignment: CDR1 WSHSY and CDR2 SAAADI. V lost 3 bases, J lost 1 base, and 18 bases lay in between. CDR3 length: 17 amino acids. This CDR3 is CASSDPTTRGPNTEAFF. The CDR3 DNA is TGCGCCAGCAGTGACCCTACCACCCGAGGACCGAACACTGAAGCTTTCTTT.

The V gene is TRBV12-3 or TRBV12-4, the J gene TRBJ1-5; tentatively, D is TRBD1 (5 bases). The CDR3 totals 17 residues. The germline V and J ends were trimmed by 6 bases and 7 bases, with 25 bases remaining between them. For the CDR3, the DNA is TGTGCCAGCAGCCTCCGACAGTCCAATTTCCTGCGACAGCCCCAGCATTTT. It codes for CASSLRQSNFLRQPQHF.

V gene TRBV11-3 combines with J gene TRBJ1-1; D call uncertain. This CDR3 has 14 residues. V was cut by 3 bases and J by 1 base, with 9 bases left in between. CDR1 and CDR2 from the germline V gene are SGHNT and YENEEA. CDR3 DNA: TGTGCCAGCAGCTTTGTAATGGGGAACACTGAAGCTTTCTTT. It specifies CASSFVMGNTEAFF.

The chain recombines TRBV5-6 with TRBJ1-2; 11 bases are shared with TRBD1. The CDR3 extends over 13 amino acids. J was trimmed by 7 bases and V by 4 bases; bases with no gene match: 3. Germline CDR1 is SGHDT and CDR2 is YYEEEE. The CDR3 loop reads CASSQDRGLGYTF. In DNA, the CDR3 is TGTGCCAGCAGCCAGGACAGGGGGCTTGGCTACACCTTC.

V usage is TRBV2 and J usage is TRBJ2-1, with 9 nucleotides matching TRBD1. The J call is doubtful: the DNA matches TRBJ2-7 better. This CDR3 is 17 amino acids long. Germline loops: CDR1 SNHLY, CDR2 FYNNEI. The CDR3 DNA sequence: TGTGCCAGCAGCGACTTGGTGCCGGGACAGGGAAAGGACGAGCAGTACTTC. This codes for CASSDLVPGQGKDEQYF.

The chain links TRBV12-2 to TRBJ1-2; the table's D call, TRBD1, has no DNA check behind it. TRBV12-2 is recorded as a pseudogene. The CDR3 extends over 18 amino acids. The CDR3 nucleotides are TGTGCAAGTCGCTTAGCATGGGCGGGACAGTCAGGCAACTATGGCTACACCTTC. The encoded protein is CASRLAWAGQSGNYGYTF.

In nucleotides, the CDR3 is TGTGCCAGCAGCCTGTTATCGGCCGGGGAGCTGTTTTTT. As protein: CASSLLSAGELFF. The genes are TRBV11-2 and TRBJ2-2; D unresolved. The V gene lost 5 bases and the J gene lost 6 bases, with 10 bases spanning the gap. This CDR3 spans 13 amino acids. Germline CDR1 and CDR2: SGHAT and FQNNGV.

This clonotype occurred once. The chain combines TRBV24-1 with TRBJ1-2; D is perhaps TRBD1 (6 bases). The CDR3 sequence is 16 residues long. Looked up from germline, CDR1 is KGHDR and CDR2 is SFDVKD. Trimming removed 4 bases from V and 2 bases from J, with 16 bases in between. CDR3 residues: CATSDPRLGGNYGYTF. Written as DNA, the CDR3 is TGTGCCACCAGTGACCCTCGGTTGGGGGGCAACTATGGCTACACCTTC.

The V call is TRBV7-2, the J call TRBJ1-4; 7 positions match TRBD1. The germline V gene has CDR1 SGHTA and CDR2 FQGNSA. The CDR3 runs to 16 residues. V lost 0 bases to trimming and J lost 2 bases; unmatched junction nucleotides: 3. This CDR3 is CASSLATGATNEKLFF. The CDR3 nucleotides are TGTGCCAGCAGCTTAGCTACAGGGGCCACTAATGAAAAACTGTTTTTT.

V gene TRBV12-3 or TRBV12-4 combines with J gene TRBJ1-2; 8 nucleotides line up with TRBD1. CDR3 length: 15 amino acids. Unmatched junction bases numbered 9, after V lost 3 bases and J lost 6 bases. DNA for the CDR3: TGTGCCAGCAGTTTCTCGGACAGGGTCGGAAATGGCTACACCTTC. Encoded protein: CASSFSDRVGNGYTF.

The rearrangement links TRBV23-1 to TRBJ1-5; 9 positions match TRBD1. TRBV23-1 has ORF status, its function being uncertain. Trimming cost V 0 bases and J 5 bases; bases outside gene matches: 20. CDR3 length: 21 amino acids. The CDR3 sequence is CASSQSGKGDRALGEDQPQHF. The CDR3 region has the DNA TGCGCCAGCAGTCAATCGGGGAAGGGGGACAGGGCCCTGGGTGAGGATCAGCCCCAGCATTTT.

The CDR3 here is CASNQPRDRVKGYGYTF. The CDR3 DNA reads TGTGCCAGCAACCAACCACGGGACAGGGTAAAAGGCTATGGCTACACCTTC. V and J are TRBV6-2 or TRBV6-3 and TRBJ1-2; 9 positions match TRBD1. The trim removed 7 bases at V and 4 bases at J, leaving 16 bases unmatched. This CDR3 region has 17 residues. Germline CDR1 is MNHEY and CDR2 is SVGEGT.

The chain links TRBV30 to TRBJ1-1; D remains unclear. The CDR3 is 12 residues long. Looked up from germline, CDR1 is GTSNPN and CDR2 is SVGIG (reference sequence). The V and J ends lost 2 bases and 6 bases respectively, with 10 bases between them. CDR3 bases: TGTGCCTGGAGTACCCCAACCTCTGAAGCTTTCTTT. Protein sequence: CAWSTPTSEAFF.

This clonotype was observed a handful of times. This chain links TRBV11-3 with TRBJ2-7; either TRBD1 or TRBD2 may fit D (5 bases each). Trimming removed 1 base at V and 5 bases at J, with 12 bases between. CDR3 length equals 14 residues. CDR1 is SGHNT, CDR2 YENEEA, per germline. The CDR3 is CASSLGGGTHEQYF. The CDR3 DNA is TGTGCCAGCAGCTTAGGTGGGGGAACCCACGAGCAGTACTTC.

V usage is TRBV9 and J usage is TRBJ1-4; TRBD1 is a possible D gene (6 bases). The germline V gene has CDR1 SGDLS and CDR2 YYNGEE. The V and J ends lost 0 bases and 7 bases respectively, with 19 bases between them. This CDR3 is built from 17 residues. CDR3 nucleotides: TGTGCCAGCAGCGTAGCTTACCCAGGACAGTATTCTGAAAAACTGTTTTTT. This codes for CASSVAYPGQYSEKLFF.

V usage is TRBV6-1 and J usage is TRBJ2-1; D is possibly TRBD1 (5 bases). Trimming shortened V by 3 bases and J by 4 bases, and 10 bases separated the two germline ends. CDR3 length: 14 residues. The V gene's germline CDR1 is MNHNS and CDR2 SASEGT. The CDR3 DNA follows: TGTGCCAGCAGTGATAGGACACCGTACAATGAGCAGTTCTTC. Its translation: CASSDRTPYNEQFF.

The chain has TRBV2 and TRBJ1-2; perhaps TRBD1 as D (6 bases). The CDR3 is 14 residues long. Germline V CDR1 and CDR2: SNHLY, FYNNEI. Trimming took 5 bases from V and 7 from J, leaving 17 bases between them. The CDR3 protein is CASSYTQGTGGYTF. The CDR3 DNA sequence: TGTGCCAGCAGTTATACACAGGGTACAGGTGGCTACACCTTC. The full variable domain, with the rest looked up from reference TRBV2 and TRBJ1-2, is EPEVTQTPSHQVTQMGQEVILRCVPISNHLYFYWYRQILGQKVEFLVSFYNNEISEKSEIFDDQFSVERPDGSNFTLKIRSTKLEDSAMYFCASSYTQGTGGYTFGSGTRLTVV.